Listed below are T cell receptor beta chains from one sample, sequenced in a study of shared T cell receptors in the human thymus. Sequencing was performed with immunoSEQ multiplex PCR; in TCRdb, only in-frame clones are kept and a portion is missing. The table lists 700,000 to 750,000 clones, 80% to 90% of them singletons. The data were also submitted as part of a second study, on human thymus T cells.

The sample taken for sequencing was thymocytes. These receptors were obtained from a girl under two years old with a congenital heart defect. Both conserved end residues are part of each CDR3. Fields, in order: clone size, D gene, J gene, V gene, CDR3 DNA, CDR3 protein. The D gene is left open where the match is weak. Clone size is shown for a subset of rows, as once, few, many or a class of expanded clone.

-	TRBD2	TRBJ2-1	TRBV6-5	TGTGCCAGCAGTGAGGGACTAGCTTTCAATGAGCAGTTCTTC	CASSEGLAFNEQFF
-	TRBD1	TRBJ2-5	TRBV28	TGTGCCAGCAGTCGAGACGGGACAGGGAAGGGGGCAGAGACCCAGTACTTC	CASSRDGTGKGAETQYF
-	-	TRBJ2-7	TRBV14	TGTGCCAGCAGCCAAGAATCAGGGAGGATTTACGAGCAGTACTTC	CASSQESGRIYEQYF
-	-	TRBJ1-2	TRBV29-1	TGCAGCGTCAATCGGGGGATCGCCGTTCCGGGGGTTTATGGCTACACCTTC	CSVNRGIAVPGVYGYTF
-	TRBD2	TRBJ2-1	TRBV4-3	TGCGCCAGCAGCCAAGATCTAGCGGGGGTCTCCTACAATGAGCAGTTCTTC	CASSQDLAGVSYNEQFF
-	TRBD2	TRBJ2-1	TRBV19	TGTGCCAGTAGTATAGCGACTAGCGGGGGGCCCTACAATGAGCAGTTCTTC	CASSIATSGGPYNEQFF
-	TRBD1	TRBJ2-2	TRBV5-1	TGCGCCAGCAGCTTGGGACAGGGGGCCTCCACCGGGGAGCTGTTTTTT	CASSLGQGASTGELFF
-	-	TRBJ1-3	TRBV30	TGTGCCTGGATCGGTCTCGGATCAGGGGGAAACACCATATATTTT	CAWIGLGSGGNTIYF
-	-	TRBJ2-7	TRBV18	TGTGCCAGCTCACCAGTACTTTTGATCGGGGTTCCCCCCCACGAGCAGTACTTC	CASSPVLLIGVPPHEQYF
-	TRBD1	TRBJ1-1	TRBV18	TGTGCCAGCTCACCAATAACAGGGGACACTGAAGCTTTCTTT	CASSPITGDTEAFF
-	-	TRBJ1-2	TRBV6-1	TGTGCCAGCAGCCCAACCGGGGGGGACTATGGCTACACCTTC	CASSPTGGDYGYTF
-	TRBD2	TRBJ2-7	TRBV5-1	TGCGCCAGCAGCCCGGGGGGTTTTTTGACCCTACCGCTATTCTCCTACGAGCAGTACTTC	CASSPGGFLTLPLFSYEQYF
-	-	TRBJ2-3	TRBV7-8	TGTGCCAGCAGCCCGTGGCTAGGCGCAGATACGCAGTATTTT	CASSPWLGADTQYF
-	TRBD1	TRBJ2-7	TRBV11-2	TGTGCCAGCAGCTTAGTTGCAGGGGGCGAGCAGTACTTC	CASSLVAGGEQYF
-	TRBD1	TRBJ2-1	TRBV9	TGTGCCAGCAGCCGATTACAGGGGGGATACAATGAGCAGTTCTTC	CASSRLQGGYNEQFF
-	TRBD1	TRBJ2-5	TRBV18	TGTGCCAGCTCACCCATTCTCACTCCCGAGACAGGGGGCGCGGAGGAGACCCAGTACTTC	CASSPILTPETGGAEETQYF
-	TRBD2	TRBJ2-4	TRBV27	TGTGCCAGCAGTTTAGGTACTAGCGGGGGGAAGAATCTAGCCAAAAACATTCAGTACTTC	CASSLGTSGGKNLAKNIQYF
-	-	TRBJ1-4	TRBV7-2	TGTGCCAGCAGCTTACTTAATGAAAAACTGTTTTTT	CASSLLNEKLFF
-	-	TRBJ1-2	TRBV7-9	TGTGCCAGCAGCGGAGGGTATGACAGTAACTATGGCTACACCTTC	CASSGGYDSNYGYTF
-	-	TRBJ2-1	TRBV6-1	TGTGCCAGCAGTGAAGAAGACTTATCCTACAATGAGCAGTTCTTC	CASSEEDLSYNEQFF
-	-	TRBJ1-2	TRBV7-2	TGTGCCAGCAGCTCCCGGGGGACCAACTATGGCTACACCTTC	CASSSRGTNYGYTF
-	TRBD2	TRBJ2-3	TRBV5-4	TGTGCCAGCAGCTTGTTTTTGGGACTAGAATTCACAGATACGCAGTATTTT	CASSLFLGLEFTDTQYF
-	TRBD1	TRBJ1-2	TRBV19	TGTGCCAGTAGCATGGGATTCCGGACAGGGGGCTTCGGTGGCTACACCTTC	CASSMGFRTGGFGGYTF
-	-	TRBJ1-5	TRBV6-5	TGTGCCAGCAGGCCGCAGGGAGGTCAGCCCCAGCATTTT	CASRPQGGQPQHF
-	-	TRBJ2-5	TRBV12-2	TGTGCAAGTCGCTCGATGACAGATCAAGAGACCCAGTACTTC	CASRSMTDQETQYF
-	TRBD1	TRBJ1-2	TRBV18	TGTGCCAGCTCACCACCGGGACAGGTGACATACTATGGCTACACCTTC	CASSPPGQVTYYGYTF
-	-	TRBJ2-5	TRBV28	TGTGCCAGCAGCCCAACGTTCAGGAGGGCCCAGTACTTC	CASSPTFRRAQYF
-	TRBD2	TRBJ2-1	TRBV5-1	TGCGCCAGCAGCAGAACTCCGGGACTAACGACCCCCTACAATGAGCAGTTCTTC	CASSRTPGLTTPYNEQFF
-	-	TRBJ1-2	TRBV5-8	TGTGCCAGCAGCTCGAGACCCCGGGATAACTATGGCTACACCTTC	CASSSRPRDNYGYTF
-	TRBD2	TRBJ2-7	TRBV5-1	TGCGCCAGCAGCTTAACACTGACTAGCGGGGGGAACTCCTACGAGCAGTACTTC	CASSLTLTSGGNSYEQYF
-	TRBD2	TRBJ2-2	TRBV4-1	TGCGCCAGCAGCCAAGATCGGGGCGGGGGGACTATTAACACCGGGGAGCTGTTTTTT	CASSQDRGGGTINTGELFF
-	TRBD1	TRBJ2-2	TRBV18	TGTGCCAGCTCACCGGGGCCAGGGGGAATCACCGGGGAGCTGTTTTTT	CASSPGPGGITGELFF
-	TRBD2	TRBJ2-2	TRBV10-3	TGTGCCATCAGTAGTCGACTAGCGGGGGGGTCGGACACCGGGGAGCTGTTTTTT	CAISSRLAGGSDTGELFF
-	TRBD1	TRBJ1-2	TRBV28	TGTGCCAGCGGGAAATCGGACAGGGGGGGCTATGGCTACACCTTC	CASGKSDRGGYGYTF
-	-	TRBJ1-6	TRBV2	TGTGCCAGCAGTGCCCCCGCCCCGGGTAATTCACCCCTCCACTTT	CASSAPAPGNSPLHF
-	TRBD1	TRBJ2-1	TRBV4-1	TGCGCCAGCAGCCAAGACCCAGGGGGTTACGATGAGCAGTTCTTC	CASSQDPGGYDEQFF
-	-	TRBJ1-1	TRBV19	TGTGCCAGTAGTATAGCGCGGGGGGCCTGGGCTGAAGCTTTCTTT	CASSIARGAWAEAFF
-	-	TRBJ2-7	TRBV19	TGTGCCAGTAGTATCCAAGCAGGGTCTGGCTACGAGCAGTACTTC	CASSIQAGSGYEQYF
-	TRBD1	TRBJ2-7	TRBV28	TGTGCCAGCACCTTCAAGGACAGGATGTTCTACGAGCAGTACTTC	CASTFKDRMFYEQYF
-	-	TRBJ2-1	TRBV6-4	TGTGCCAGCAGTGACTCAGCTGGAGCATACGATGAGCAGTTCTTC	CASSDSAGAYDEQFF
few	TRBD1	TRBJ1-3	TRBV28	TGTGCCAGCAGGGGGTTTCCGGGACAGGGGGATCCCTCTGGAAACACCATATATTTT	CASRGFPGQGDPSGNTIYF
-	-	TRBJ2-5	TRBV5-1	TGCGCCAGCAGCTTCGGGGATCGGGAGACCCAGTACTTC	CASSFGDRETQYF
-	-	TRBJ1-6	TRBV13	TGTGCCAGCAGCTCGTCCCAGCGGGTAGATTCCCCCCTCCACTTT	CASSSSQRVDSPLHF
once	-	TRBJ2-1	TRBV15	TGTGCCACCGCGGTACCTCCCTGTAATGAGCAGTTCTTC	CATAVPPCNEQFF
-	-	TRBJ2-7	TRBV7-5	TGTGCCAGAAGCTTAGAGTCCAGGGGAAGACGCGAGCAGTACTTC	CARSLESRGRREQYF
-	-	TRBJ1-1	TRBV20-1	TGCAGTGCTAGATCAGCAGGGGAAGCTTTCTTT	CSARSAGEAFF
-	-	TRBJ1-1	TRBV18	TGTGCCAGCTCACCACCGACAGCCATGAACACTGAAGCTTTCTTT	CASSPPTAMNTEAFF
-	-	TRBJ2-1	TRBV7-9	TGTGCCAGCAGCTTAGTTGGCACTGAGCAGTTCTTC	CASSLVGTEQFF
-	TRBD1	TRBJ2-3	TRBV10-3	TGTGCCATCAAAAATCCGTCGACAGGGAACTTCACAGATACGCAGTATTTT	CAIKNPSTGNFTDTQYF
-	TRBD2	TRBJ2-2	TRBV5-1	TGCGCCAGCAGCTGGACTAGCGGGGACACCGGGGAGCTGTTTTTT	CASSWTSGDTGELFF
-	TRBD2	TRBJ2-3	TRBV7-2	TGTGCCAGCAGCTTATCTTCTAGCGGGGAGTTAACAGATACGCAGTATTTT	CASSLSSSGELTDTQYF
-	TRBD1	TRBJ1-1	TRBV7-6	TGTGCCAGCAGCTTAGCGCCAGGACAGGGGGACCTCATGAACACTGAAGCTTTCTTT	CASSLAPGQGDLMNTEAFF
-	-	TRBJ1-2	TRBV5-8	TGTGCCAGCAGCTTACGACAGGATAGAGATGGCTACACCTTC	CASSLRQDRDGYTF
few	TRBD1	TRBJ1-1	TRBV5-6	TGTGCCAGCAGCCTACGACAGGGCCCGAACACTGAAGCTTTCTTT	CASSLRQGPNTEAFF
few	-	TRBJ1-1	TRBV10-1	TGCGCCAGCAGTGATCGGGGGGAAAACACTGAAGCTTTCTTT	CASSDRGENTEAFF
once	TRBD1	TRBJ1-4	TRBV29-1	TGCAGCGTCTCAGGGGGGAGTGAAAAACTGTTTTTT	CSVSGGSEKLFF
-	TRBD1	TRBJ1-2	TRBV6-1	TGTGCCAGCAGTCCCCCAACGGGACAGGGGGCGGGCTACACCTTC	CASSPPTGQGAGYTF